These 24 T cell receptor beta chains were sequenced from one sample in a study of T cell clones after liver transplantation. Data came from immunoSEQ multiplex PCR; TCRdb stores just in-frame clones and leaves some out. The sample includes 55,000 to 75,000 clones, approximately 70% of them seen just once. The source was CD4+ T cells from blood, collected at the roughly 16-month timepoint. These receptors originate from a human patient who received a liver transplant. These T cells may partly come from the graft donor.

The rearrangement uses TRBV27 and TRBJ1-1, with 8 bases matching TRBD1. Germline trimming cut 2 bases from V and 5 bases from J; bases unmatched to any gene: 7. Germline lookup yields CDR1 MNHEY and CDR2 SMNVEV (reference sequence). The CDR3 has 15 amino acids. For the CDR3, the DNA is TGTGCCAGCAGTTTACTTGGCAGGGGGCCGACTGAAGCTTTCTTT. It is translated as CASSLLGRGPTEAFF.

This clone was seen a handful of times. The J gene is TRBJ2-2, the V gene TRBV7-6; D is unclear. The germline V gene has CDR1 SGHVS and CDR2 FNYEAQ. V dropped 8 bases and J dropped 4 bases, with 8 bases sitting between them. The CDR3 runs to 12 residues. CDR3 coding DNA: TGTGCCAGCCGGGTCGGCACCGGGGAGCTGTTTTTT. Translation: CASRVGTGELFF.

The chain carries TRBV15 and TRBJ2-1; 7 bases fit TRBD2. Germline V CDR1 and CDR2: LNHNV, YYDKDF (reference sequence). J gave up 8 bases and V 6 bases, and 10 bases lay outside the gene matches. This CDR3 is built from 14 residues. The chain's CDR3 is CATSKLGLDDEQFF. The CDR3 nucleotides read TGTGCCACCAGTAAGTTAGGACTAGACGATGAGCAGTTCTTC.

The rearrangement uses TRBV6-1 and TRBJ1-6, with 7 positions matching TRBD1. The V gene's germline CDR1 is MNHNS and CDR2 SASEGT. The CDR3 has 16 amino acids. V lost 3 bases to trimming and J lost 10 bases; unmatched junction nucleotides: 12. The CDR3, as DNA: TGTGCCAGCAGTGACGGCCCAGACAGGGTATACTCACCCCTCCACTTT. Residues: CASSDGPDRVYSPLHF.

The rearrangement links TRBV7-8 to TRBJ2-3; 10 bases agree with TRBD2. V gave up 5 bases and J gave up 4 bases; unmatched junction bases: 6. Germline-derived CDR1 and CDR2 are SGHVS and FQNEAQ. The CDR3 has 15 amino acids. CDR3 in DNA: TGTGCCAGCAGCCGTAGCGGGGGGAGTGCAGATACGCAGTATTTT. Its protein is CASSRSGGSADTQYF. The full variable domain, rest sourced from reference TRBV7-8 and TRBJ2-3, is GAGVSQSPRYKVAKRGQDVALRCDPISGHVSLFWYQQALGQGPEFLTYFQNEAQLDKSGLPSDRFFAERPEGSVSTLKIQRTQQEDSAVYLCASSRSGGSADTQYFGPGTRLTVL.

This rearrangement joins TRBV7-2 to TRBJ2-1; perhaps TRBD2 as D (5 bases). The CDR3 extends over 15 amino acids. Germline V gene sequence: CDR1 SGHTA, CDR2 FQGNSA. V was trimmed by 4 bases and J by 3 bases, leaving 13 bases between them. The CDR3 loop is CASSSNGGLYNEQFF. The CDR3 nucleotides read TGTGCCAGCAGCTCCAACGGTGGACTCTACAATGAGCAGTTCTTC.

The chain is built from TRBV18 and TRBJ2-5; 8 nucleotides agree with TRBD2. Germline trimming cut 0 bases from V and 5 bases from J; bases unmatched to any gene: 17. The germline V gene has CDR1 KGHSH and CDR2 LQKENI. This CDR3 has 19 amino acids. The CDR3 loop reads CASSPPGVRGGRPGETQYF. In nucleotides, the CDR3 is TGTGCCAGCTCACCACCGGGGGTGCGGGGCGGGAGGCCCGGGGAGACCCAGTACTTC.

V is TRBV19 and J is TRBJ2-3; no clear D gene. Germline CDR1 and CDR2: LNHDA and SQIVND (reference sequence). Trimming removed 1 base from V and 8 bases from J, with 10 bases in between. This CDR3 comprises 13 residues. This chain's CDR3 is CASSIVVLGTQYF. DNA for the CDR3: TGTGCCAGTAGTATAGTAGTGCTGGGTACGCAGTATTTT.

CDR3 sequence: CASSLGTQETQYF. As DNA, the CDR3 is TGTGCCAGCAGCTTGGGGACACAAGAGACCCAGTACTTC. This chain connects TRBV2 to TRBJ2-5, with D maybe TRBD1 (6 bases). This CDR3 has 13 residues. The V gene's germline CDR1 is SNHLY and CDR2 FYNNEI. V was trimmed by 6 bases and J by 2 bases, leaving 10 bases between them.

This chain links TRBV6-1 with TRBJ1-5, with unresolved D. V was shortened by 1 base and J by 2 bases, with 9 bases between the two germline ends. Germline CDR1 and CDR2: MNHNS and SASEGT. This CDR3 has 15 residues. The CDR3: CASSEVGLGNQPQHF. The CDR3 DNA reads TGTGCCAGCAGTGAAGTGGGGTTAGGCAATCAGCCCCAGCATTTT.

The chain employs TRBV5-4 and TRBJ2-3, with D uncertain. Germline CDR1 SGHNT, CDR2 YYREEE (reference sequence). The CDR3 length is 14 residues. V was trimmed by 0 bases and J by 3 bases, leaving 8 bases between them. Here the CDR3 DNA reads TGTGCCAGCAGCTTGGTGTCTAGTACAGATACGCAGTATTTT. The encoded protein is CASSLVSSTDTQYF.

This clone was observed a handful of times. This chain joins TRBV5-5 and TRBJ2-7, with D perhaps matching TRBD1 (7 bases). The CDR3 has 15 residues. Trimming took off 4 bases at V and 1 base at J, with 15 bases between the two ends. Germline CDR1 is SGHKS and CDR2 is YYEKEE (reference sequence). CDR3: CASSIQTGRSYEQYF. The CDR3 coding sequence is TGTGCCAGCAGCATTCAGACAGGGAGGTCCTACGAGCAGTACTTC.

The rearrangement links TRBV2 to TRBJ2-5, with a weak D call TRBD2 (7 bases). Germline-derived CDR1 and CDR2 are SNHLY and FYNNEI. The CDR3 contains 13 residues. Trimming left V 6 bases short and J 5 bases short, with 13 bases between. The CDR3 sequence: CASRGTGGETQYF. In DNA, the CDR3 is TGTGCCAGCAGGGGGACGGGGGGCGAGACCCAGTACTTC. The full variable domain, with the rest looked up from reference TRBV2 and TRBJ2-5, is EPEVTQTPSHQVTQMGQEVILRCVPISNHLYFYWYRQILGQKVEFLVSFYNNEISEKSEIFDDQFSVERPDGSNFTLKIRSTKLEDSAMYFCASRGTGGETQYFGPGTRLLVL.

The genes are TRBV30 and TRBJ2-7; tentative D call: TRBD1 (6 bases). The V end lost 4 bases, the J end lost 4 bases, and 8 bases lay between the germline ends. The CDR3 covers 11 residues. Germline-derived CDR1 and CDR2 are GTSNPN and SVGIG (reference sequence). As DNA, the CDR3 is TGTGCCTGGACTCAGGGGTACGAGCAGTACTTC. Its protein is CAWTQGYEQYF.

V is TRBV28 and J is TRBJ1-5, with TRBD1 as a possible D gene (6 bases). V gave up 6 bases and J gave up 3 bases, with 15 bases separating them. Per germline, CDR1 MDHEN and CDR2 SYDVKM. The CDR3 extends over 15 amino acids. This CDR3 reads CASSLVTGNNQPQHF. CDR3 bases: TGTGCCAGCAGCTTAGTAACAGGGAACAATCAGCCCCAGCATTTT.

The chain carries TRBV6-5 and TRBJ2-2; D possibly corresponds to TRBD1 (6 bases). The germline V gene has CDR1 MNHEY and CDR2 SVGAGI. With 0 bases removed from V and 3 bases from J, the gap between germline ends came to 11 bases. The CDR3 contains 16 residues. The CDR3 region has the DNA TGTGCCAGCAGTTACTCCCTGACAGGCTACACCGGGGAGCTGTTTTTT. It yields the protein CASSYSLTGYTGELFF.

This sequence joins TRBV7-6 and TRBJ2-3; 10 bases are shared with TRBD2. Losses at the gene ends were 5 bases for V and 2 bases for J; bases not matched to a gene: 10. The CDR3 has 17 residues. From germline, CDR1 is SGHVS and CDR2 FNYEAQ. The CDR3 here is CASSPILLAGNTDTQYF. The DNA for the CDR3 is TGTGCCAGCAGCCCCATCCTACTAGCGGGAAACACAGATACGCAGTATTTT.

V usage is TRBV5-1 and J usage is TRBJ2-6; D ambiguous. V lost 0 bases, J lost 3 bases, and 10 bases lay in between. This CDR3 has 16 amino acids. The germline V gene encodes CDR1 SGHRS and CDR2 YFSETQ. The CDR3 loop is CASSLVGGSGANVLTF. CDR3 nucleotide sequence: TGCGCCAGCAGCTTGGTCGGCGGCAGTGGGGCCAACGTCCTGACTTTC.

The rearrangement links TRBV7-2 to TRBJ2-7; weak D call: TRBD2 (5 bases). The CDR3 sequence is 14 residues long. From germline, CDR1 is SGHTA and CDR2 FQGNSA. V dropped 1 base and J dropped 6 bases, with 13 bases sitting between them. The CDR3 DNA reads TGTGCCAGCAGCTTAGTAGGGAGTAGCCGCGAGCAGTACTTC. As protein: CASSLVGSSREQYF.

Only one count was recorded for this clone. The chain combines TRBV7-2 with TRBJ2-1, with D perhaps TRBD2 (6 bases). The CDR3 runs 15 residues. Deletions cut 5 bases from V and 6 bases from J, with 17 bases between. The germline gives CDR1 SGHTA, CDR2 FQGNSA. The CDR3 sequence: CASSQIRGDFNEQFF. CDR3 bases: TGTGCCAGCAGCCAGATCCGTGGGGACTTCAATGAGCAGTTCTTC.

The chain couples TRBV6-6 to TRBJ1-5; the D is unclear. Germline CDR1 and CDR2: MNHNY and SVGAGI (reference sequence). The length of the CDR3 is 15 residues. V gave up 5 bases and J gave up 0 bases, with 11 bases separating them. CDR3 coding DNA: TGTGCCAGCAGTAACGGAGGGAATAGCAATCAGCCCCAGCATTTT. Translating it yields CASSNGGNSNQPQHF.

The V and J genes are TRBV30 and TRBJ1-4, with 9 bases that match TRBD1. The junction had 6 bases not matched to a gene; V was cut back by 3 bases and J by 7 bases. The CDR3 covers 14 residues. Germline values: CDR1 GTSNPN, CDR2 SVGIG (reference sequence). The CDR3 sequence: CAWRVQGAGEKLFF. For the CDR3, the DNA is TGTGCCTGGAGGGTACAGGGGGCGGGTGAAAAACTGTTTTTT.

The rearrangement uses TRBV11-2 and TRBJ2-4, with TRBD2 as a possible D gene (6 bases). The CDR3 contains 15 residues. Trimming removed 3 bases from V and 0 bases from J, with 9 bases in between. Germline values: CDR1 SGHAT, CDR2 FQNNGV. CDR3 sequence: CASSFEGLAKNIQYF. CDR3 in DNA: TGTGCCAGCAGCTTTGAGGGACTAGCCAAAAACATTCAGTACTTC.

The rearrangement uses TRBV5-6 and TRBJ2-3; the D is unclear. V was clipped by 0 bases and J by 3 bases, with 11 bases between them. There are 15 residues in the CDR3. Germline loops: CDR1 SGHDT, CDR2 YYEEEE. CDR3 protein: CASSLVGAGTDTQYF. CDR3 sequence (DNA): TGTGCCAGCAGCTTGGTGGGCGCCGGGACAGATACGCAGTATTTT.